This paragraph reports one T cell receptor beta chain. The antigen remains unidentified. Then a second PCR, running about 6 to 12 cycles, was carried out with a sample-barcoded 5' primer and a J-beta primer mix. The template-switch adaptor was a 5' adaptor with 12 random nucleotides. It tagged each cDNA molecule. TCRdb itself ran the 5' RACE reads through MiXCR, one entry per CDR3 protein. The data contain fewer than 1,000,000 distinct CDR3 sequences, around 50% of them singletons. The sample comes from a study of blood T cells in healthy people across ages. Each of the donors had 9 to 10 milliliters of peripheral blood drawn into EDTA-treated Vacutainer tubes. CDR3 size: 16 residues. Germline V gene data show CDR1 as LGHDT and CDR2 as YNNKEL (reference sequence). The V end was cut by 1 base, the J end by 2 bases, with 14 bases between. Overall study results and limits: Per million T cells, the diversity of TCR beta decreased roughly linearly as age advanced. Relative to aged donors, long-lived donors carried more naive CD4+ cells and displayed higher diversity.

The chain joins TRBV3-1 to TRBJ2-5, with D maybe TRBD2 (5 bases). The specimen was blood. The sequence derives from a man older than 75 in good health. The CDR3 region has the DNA TGTGCCAGCAGCCAAGGGGCTAGCTCCCCGCAAGAGACCCAGTACTTC. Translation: CASSQGASSPQETQYF.